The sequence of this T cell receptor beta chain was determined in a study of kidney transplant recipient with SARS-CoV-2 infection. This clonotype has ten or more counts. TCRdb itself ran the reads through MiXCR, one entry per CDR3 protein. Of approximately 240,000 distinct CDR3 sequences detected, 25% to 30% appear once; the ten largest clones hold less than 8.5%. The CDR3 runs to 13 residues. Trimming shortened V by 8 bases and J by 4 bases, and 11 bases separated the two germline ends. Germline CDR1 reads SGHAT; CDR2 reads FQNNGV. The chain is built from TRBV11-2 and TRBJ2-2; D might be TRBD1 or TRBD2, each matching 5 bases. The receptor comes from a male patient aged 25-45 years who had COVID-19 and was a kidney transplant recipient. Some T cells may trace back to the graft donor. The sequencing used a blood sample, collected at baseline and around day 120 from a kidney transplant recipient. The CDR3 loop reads CASGGRATGELFF. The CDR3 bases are TGTGCCAGCGGAGGCAGGGCCACCGGGGAGCTGTTTTTT. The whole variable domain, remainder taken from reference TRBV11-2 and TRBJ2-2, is EAGVAQSPRYKIIEKRQSVAFWCNPISGHATLYWYQQILGQGPKLLIQFQNNGVVDDSQLPKDRFSAERLKGVDSTLKIQPAKLEDSAVYLCASGGRATGELFFGEGSRLTVL.